The 25 T cell receptor beta chains reported below all come from one sample, sequenced in a study of blood T cell repertoires in COVID-19. Sequencing used immunoSEQ multiplex PCR; TCRdb keeps in-frame clones, though not all of them. The data show more than 110,000 clones, less than 85% seen once. The sample taken for sequencing was peripheral blood. The receptors come from an elderly woman in a cohort sampled during active or convalescent COVID-19.

V usage is TRBV4-2 and J usage is TRBJ2-5; 8 positions match TRBD2. CDR1 and CDR2 from the germline V gene are LGHNA and YNFKEQ. This CDR3 spans 16 amino acids. V was pared by 0 bases and J by 2 bases, with 5 bases of the junction left unmatched. The CDR3 spells CASSQDRGGRQETQYF. The CDR3 DNA is TGTGCCAGCAGCCAAGACCGGGGGGGCAGGCAAGAGACCCAGTACTTC.

The rearrangement joins TRBV6-6 to TRBJ1-1, with D hard to call. Trimming pared 7 bases from V and 0 bases from J, leaving 3 bases between. Germline CDR1 and CDR2: MNHNY and SVGAGI (reference sequence). The CDR3 sequence is 11 residues long. The chain's CDR3 is CASIMNTEAFF. CDR3 DNA: TGTGCCAGCATTATGAACACTGAAGCTTTCTTT.

This chain uses TRBV5-6 with TRBJ1-1; the match to TRBD1 covers 10 bases. This CDR3 spans 17 amino acids. The germline CDR1 and CDR2 sequences are SGHDT and YYEEEE. V lost 6 bases and J lost 1; bases outside the gene matches: 12. The CDR3 sequence: CASTPRGTGVRNTEAFF. CDR3 nucleotide sequence: TGTGCCAGCACCCCGAGAGGGACAGGGGTCCGGAACACTGAAGCTTTCTTT.

This clone occurred once. The chain joins TRBV5-6 to TRBJ2-2; 7 bases fit TRBD1. J lost 1 base, V lost 3 bases, and 6 bases had no gene match. From germline, CDR1 is SGHDT and CDR2 YYEEEE. The CDR3 sequence is 16 residues long. This CDR3 is CASSSRTGLNTGELFF. CDR3 DNA sequence: TGTGCCAGCAGCTCCAGGACAGGATTGAACACCGGGGAGCTGTTTTTT.

This sequence joins TRBV9 and TRBJ1-2, with D unresolved. Trimming removed 5 bases from V and 7 bases from J, with 21 bases in between. The V gene's germline CDR1 is SGDLS and CDR2 YYNGEE. The CDR3 runs to 15 residues. The CDR3 spells CASRADTLPSGGYTF. The CDR3 DNA follows: TGTGCCAGCAGAGCCGACACCCTACCCAGCGGTGGCTACACCTTC.

The gene calls are TRBV6-5 and TRBJ2-1; D perhaps matches TRBD2 (6 bases). V lost 5 bases and J lost 6, with 17 bases in between. Germline V gene sequence: CDR1 MNHEY, CDR2 SVGAGI. This CDR3 is 15 amino acids long. CDR3 sequence reads: CASSTVGGAVNEQFF. CDR3 nucleotides: TGTGCCAGCAGTACCGTCGGGGGAGCGGTCAATGAGCAGTTCTTC.

The chain combines TRBV5-5 with TRBJ1-5, with no clear D. Germline V gene sequence: CDR1 SGHKS, CDR2 YYEKEE (reference sequence). The CDR3 extends over 14 amino acids. V shed 3 bases and J shed 1 base, with 8 bases lying between them. CDR3 in DNA: TGTGCCAGCAGCTCCCGGGAGAGCAATCAGCCCCAGCATTTT. It translates to CASSSRESNQPQHF.

The V call is TRBV7-6, the J call TRBJ2-5; the match to TRBD1 covers 7 bases. The junction had 10 bases not matched to a gene; V was cut back by 4 bases and J by 5 bases. The CDR3 spans 15 residues. CDR1 SGHVS and CDR2 FNYEAQ come from the germline V gene. DNA of the CDR3: TGTGCCAGCAGCTCAAGACAGGGATCTGGGGAGACCCAGTACTTC. Protein: CASSSRQGSGETQYF.

This clone was detected a few times. This chain connects TRBV6-2 or TRBV6-3 to TRBJ2-5; 7 bases line up with TRBD2. The CDR3 is 15 residues long. V shed 0 bases and J 4 bases; nucleotides not matched to a gene: 5. The germline gives CDR1 MNHEY, CDR2 SVGEGT. The CDR3 nucleotides read TGTGCCAGCAGTTACTCGGAGACTAGCCGAGAGACCCAGTACTTC. It is translated as CASSYSETSRETQYF.

The chain employs TRBV5-6 and TRBJ2-6, with D unclear. V was shortened by 0 bases and J by 4 bases, with 14 bases between the two germline ends. Germline-derived CDR1 and CDR2 are SGHDT and YYEEEE. The CDR3 consists of 17 residues. The DNA of the CDR3 is TGTGCCAGCAGCTTGGACGTGAGTGCGGCGGGGGCCAACGTCCTGACTTTC. Its protein product is CASSLDVSAAGANVLTF.

This clone was counted ten times or more. This sequence joins TRBV6-6 and TRBJ1-2, with D unclear. Germline assignment: CDR1 MNHNY and CDR2 SVGAGI (reference sequence). V was cut by 2 bases and J by 2 bases, with 6 bases left in between. This CDR3 has 13 residues. In DNA, the CDR3 is TGTGCCAGCAGTTACCCCCAGAACTATGGCTACACCTTC. Translated, it gives CASSYPQNYGYTF.

The V and J genes are TRBV4-1 and TRBJ2-1; 8 bases line up with TRBD2. This CDR3 comprises 13 residues. The germline CDR1 and CDR2 sequences are MGHRA and YSYEKL. The trim removed 1 base at V and 16 bases at J, leaving 9 bases unmatched. Here the CDR3 reads CASSQGGGTRNFF. The DNA for the CDR3 is TGCGCCAGCAGCCAAGGGGGCGGGACTAGGAACTTCTTC.

This chain connects TRBV5-1 to TRBJ1-2; TRBD1 matches at 7 bases. The germline V gene has CDR1 SGHRS and CDR2 YFSETQ. The CDR3 is 14 residues long. Germline trimming cut 4 bases from V and 7 bases from J; bases unmatched to any gene: 10. CDR3 sequence reads: CASSRDRGYFGYTF. Written as DNA, the CDR3 is TGCGCCAGCAGCCGGGACAGAGGGTATTTTGGCTACACCTTC.

The rearrangement joins TRBV11-2 to TRBJ2-5; TRBD2 aligns across 9 bases. V lost 4 bases and J lost 5; bases outside the gene matches: 8. This CDR3 contains 15 residues. Per the germline V gene, CDR1 is SGHAT and CDR2 is FQNNGV. CDR3 loop: CASSSRRLAVETQYF. In nucleotides, the CDR3 is TGTGCCAGCAGCTCCCGGAGACTAGCGGTTGAGACCCAGTACTTC.

The chain has TRBV6-6 and TRBJ1-1; 8 bases line up with TRBD1. V shed 6 bases, J shed 0 bases, and the junction held 6 bases outside the gene matches. CDR1 MNHNY and CDR2 SVGAGI come from the germline V gene (reference sequence). The CDR3 extends over 15 amino acids. This CDR3 is CASSNTGGMNTEAFF. In nucleotides, the CDR3 is TGTGCCAGCAGCAATACAGGGGGAATGAACACTGAAGCTTTCTTT.

The gene calls are TRBV7-9 and TRBJ1-4; no reliable D call. CDR3 size: 13 residues. Trimming cost V 5 bases and J 4 bases, with 8 bases left between them. CDR1 SEHNR and CDR2 FQNEAQ come from the germline V gene (reference sequence). The CDR3: CASSEVLNEKLFF. The DNA for the CDR3 is TGTGCCAGCAGCGAGGTACTTAATGAAAAACTGTTTTTT. The variable domain in full, with the rest retrieved from reference TRBV7-9 and TRBJ1-4, is DTGVSQNPRHKITKRGQNVTFRCDPISEHNRLYWYRQTLGQGPEFLTYFQNEAQLEKSRLLSDRFSAERPKGSFSTLEIQRTEQGDSAMYLCASSEVLNEKLFFGSGTQLSVL.

To note about this clone: The sample has other DNA sequences that encode this CDR3 too. V usage is TRBV5-1 and J usage is TRBJ1-2; 7 bases map to TRBD1. Germline CDR1 reads SGHRS; CDR2 reads YFSETQ. With 0 bases clipped from V and 4 bases from J, the junction kept 3 bases outside the gene matches. The CDR3 runs to 14 residues. The CDR3 bases are TGCGCCAGCAGCTTGGACCCAGGGGGCTATGGCTACACCTTC. It encodes CASSLDPGGYGYTF.

This clone was observed a single time. The V call is TRBV18, the J call TRBJ2-6; 7 nucleotides align to TRBD1. This CDR3 is 17 amino acids long. The V segment lost 2 bases and the J segment 0 bases; nucleotides outside the gene matches: 4. Germline-derived CDR1 and CDR2 are KGHSH and LQKENI. This CDR3 reads CASSPRTGISGANVLTF. The CDR3, as DNA: TGTGCCAGCTCACCAAGGACAGGCATCTCTGGGGCCAACGTCCTGACTTTC.

The chain combines TRBV7-2 with TRBJ2-5, with TRBD2 matching 10 bases. Germline CDR1 reads SGHTA; CDR2 reads FQGNSA. This CDR3 is 16 amino acids long. The ends lost 2 bases at V and 2 bases at J; junction bases unmatched: 5. The CDR3, as DNA: TGTGCCAGCAGCTTAAGTGTTAGCGGGGGGCAAGAGACCCAGTACTTC. It yields the protein CASSLSVSGGQETQYF.

This clone was observed a few times. The chain uses TRBV5-6 and TRBJ2-7; D perhaps matches TRBD2 (6 bases). V lost 3 bases, J lost 4 bases, and 17 bases lay in between. Germline lookup yields CDR1 SGHDT and CDR2 YYEEEE. The CDR3 covers 15 residues. In DNA form, the CDR3 reads TGTGCCAGCAGCTCAACCTCTAGCGTACAATACGAGCAGTACTTC. Its translation: CASSSTSSVQYEQYF.

The rearrangement uses TRBV18 and TRBJ1-4; 9 positions agree with TRBD1. J gave up 5 bases and V 8 bases, and 6 bases lay outside the gene matches. Germline assignment: CDR1 KGHSH and CDR2 LQKENI. CDR3 length: 14 residues. The CDR3 reads CASRSGQGNEKLFF. The CDR3 coding sequence is TGTGCCAGCCGATCGGGACAGGGAAATGAAAAACTGTTTTTT. The whole variable domain, filled in from reference TRBV18 and TRBJ1-4, reads NAGVMQNPRHLVRRRGQEARLRCSPMKGHSHVYWYRQLPEEGLKFMVYLQKENIIDESGMPKERFSAEFPKEGPSILRIQQVVRGDSAAYFCASRSGQGNEKLFFGSGTQLSVL.

The CDR3 protein is CASSQGTGLGYTF. The CDR3 region has the DNA TGTGCCAGCAGCCAAGGGACAGGGCTTGGCTACACCTTC. The chain couples TRBV14 to TRBJ1-2; 8 nucleotides agree with TRBD1. The CDR3 totals 13 residues. Germline assignment: CDR1 SGHDN and CDR2 FVKESK. With V trimmed by 1 base and J by 7 bases, 2 bases remained unmatched. Variable domain in full (rest from reference TRBV14 and TRBJ1-2): EAGVTQFPSHSVIEKGQTVTLRCDPISGHDNLYWYRRVMGKEIKFLLHFVKESKQDESGMPNNRFLAERTGGTYSTLKVQPAELEDSGVYFCASSQGTGLGYTFGSGTRLTVV.

This sequence joins TRBV7-9 and TRBJ1-1, with a weak D call TRBD1 (5 bases). The ends were cut back, 0 bases at V and 2 bases at J, with 7 bases in the middle. Germline V gene lookup returns CDR1 SEHNR and CDR2 FQNEAQ (reference sequence). This CDR3 has 14 residues. This chain's CDR3 is CASSLAGANTEAFF. CDR3 nucleotide sequence: TGTGCCAGCAGCTTAGCAGGGGCTAACACTGAAGCTTTCTTT.

This chain links TRBV4-2 with TRBJ2-3; 9 bases match TRBD2. There are 14 residues in the CDR3. V was clipped by 2 bases and J by 3 bases; unmatched bases: 0. The germline CDR1 and CDR2 sequences are LGHNA and YNFKEQ. Written as DNA, the CDR3 is TGTGCCAGCAGCCAAAGCGGGGGGACAGATACGCAGTATTTT. It translates to CASSQSGGTDTQYF.

There are a few counts of this clone. This sequence joins TRBV6-2 or TRBV6-3 and TRBJ1-6, with 12 bases aligning to TRBD1. Germline V gene sequence: CDR1 MNHEY, CDR2 SVGEGT. V dropped 5 bases and J dropped 6; count of bases not matched to a gene: 8. This CDR3 region has 17 residues. CDR3 DNA sequence: TGTGCCAGCAGTGAGACGGGACAGGGGGCGTTTAATTCACCCCTCCACTTT. Residues: CASSETGQGAFNSPLHF.